These T cell receptor beta chains were read from a single sample in a study of shared clonotypes between healthy human individuals. TCRdb keeps only in-frame clones here, not all; method: immunoSEQ multiplex PCR. The sample carries about 520,000 clones, more than 65% recorded once. Sequencing was done on a sample of PBMCs. The receptor source for this set is a woman between 40 and 55 years old in good health. Some clones in this sample may be carry-over from other donors' samples. Both conserved end residues are part of each CDR3. The D gene is left open where the match is weak. Clone size is not always given. Where it is, it says once, few, many or a class for expanded clones.

length	D	J	size	V	CDR3	DNA
16	TRBD1	TRBJ1-2	once	TRBV5-1	CASSLAGTGGANGYTF	TGCGCCAGCAGCTTGGCTGGGACAGGGGGCGCCAATGGCTACACCTTC
15	-	TRBJ1-2	few	TRBV15	CATSRDRWDVYGYTF	TGTGCCACCAGCAGAGATAGATGGGACGTCTATGGCTACACCTTC
13	-	TRBJ2-5	once	TRBV29-1	CSVDLGVQETQYF	TGCAGCGTCGATCTGGGGGTTCAAGAGACCCAGTACTTC
16	TRBD1	TRBJ2-7	-	TRBV28	CASRSSTGLSSYEQYF	TGTGCCAGCAGGTCATCGACAGGGCTTAGCTCCTACGAGCAGTACTTC
15	-	TRBJ2-3	-	TRBV30	CAWSVPHLGTDTQYF	TGTGCCTGGAGTGTACCTCATCTAGGCACAGATACGCAGTATTTT
14	TRBD1	TRBJ1-2	many	TRBV5-1	CASSPQGGNYGYTF	TGCGCCAGCAGCCCGCAGGGGGGAAACTATGGCTACACCTTC
14	-	TRBJ2-7	-	TRBV4-1	CASSQRVTYYEQYF	TGCGCCAGCAGCCAAAGGGTCACCTACTACGAGCAGTACTTC
16	-	TRBJ1-1	-	TRBV7-3	CASSLTRVAGNTEAFF	TGTGCCAGCAGCTTAACCCGGGTCGCTGGGAACACTGAAGCTTTCTTT
15	-	TRBJ1-4	-	TRBV11-2	CASSSSQGFGEKLFF	TGTGCCAGCAGCTCGTCTCAGGGATTTGGGGAAAAACTGTTTTTT
14	-	TRBJ1-1	-	TRBV11-1	CASSFSQGNTEAFF	TGTGCCAGCAGCTTTTCCCAGGGGAACACTGAAGCTTTCTTT
13	-	TRBJ2-2	once	TRBV27	CASSLRGAGELFF	TGTGCCAGCAGTTTGCGAGGGGCCGGGGAGCTGTTTTTT
16	-	TRBJ1-5	-	TRBV28	CASSLSGKANNQPQHF	TGTGCCAGCAGTTTATCGGGGAAAGCCAACAATCAGCCCCAGCATTTT
14	TRBD2	TRBJ2-1	-	TRBV29-1	CSVEPSGNYNEQFF	TGCAGCGTTGAGCCTAGCGGGAACTACAATGAGCAGTTCTTC
14	-	TRBJ1-1	-	TRBV7-2	CASSPRTNLMGAFF	TGTGCCAGCAGCCCGAGGACAAATTTGATGGGGGCTTTCTTT
11	TRBD1	TRBJ1-2	-	TRBV30	CAWGQGGGYTF	TGTGCCTGGGGACAGGGGGGTGGCTACACCTTC
13	TRBD1	TRBJ1-1	many	TRBV29-1	CSVNRGGATEAFF	TGCAGCGTCAACAGGGGGGGTGCCACTGAAGCTTTCTTT
14	TRBD1	TRBJ1-2	-	TRBV30	CAWSTSQGAQGYTF	TGTGCCTGGAGCACCTCTCAGGGGGCGCAGGGCTACACCTTC
15	-	TRBJ2-3	once	TRBV18	CASSPADSHTDTQYF	TGTGCCAGCTCACCGGCGGACAGCCACACAGATACGCAGTATTTT
16	-	TRBJ2-7	-	TRBV4-1	CASSQEAAYRLREQYF	TGCGCCAGCAGCCAAGAAGCGGCCTACCGCCTGCGGGAGCAGTACTTC
14	-	TRBJ2-1	-	TRBV4-3	CASSQEFIPGEQFF	TGCGCCAGCAGCCAAGAATTTATACCTGGAGAGCAGTTCTTC
15	-	TRBJ2-5	once	TRBV11-3	CASSLGLGVQETQYF	TGTGCCAGCAGCCTCGGACTCGGGGTCCAAGAGACCCAGTACTTC
11	-	TRBJ2-7	once	TRBV5-1	CASSLGADQYF	TGCGCCAGCAGCTTGGGGGCCGACCAGTACTTC
12	-	TRBJ1-2	-	TRBV21-1	CASRDSLYGYTF	TGTGCCAGCCGGGACAGTCTCTATGGCTACACCTTC
13	-	TRBJ1-1	-	TRBV7-8	CASSLDRDTEAFF	TGTGCCAGCAGCTTAGACAGGGACACTGAAGCTTTCTTT
16	-	TRBJ2-3	once	TRBV15	CATSRDLEGLTDTQYF	TGTGCCACCAGCAGAGATTTGGAGGGCCTCACAGATACGCAGTATTTT
13	-	TRBJ2-1	once	TRBV30	CAWRSGSYNEQFF	TGTGCCTGGAGAAGTGGTAGTTACAATGAGCAGTTCTTC
15	-	TRBJ2-7	-	TRBV28	CASSLWDVGAYEQYF	TGTGCCAGCAGTTTATGGGACGTCGGAGCCTACGAGCAGTACTTC
15	-	TRBJ1-5	-	TRBV28	CASITLGGGNQPQHF	TGTGCCAGCATAACGCTCGGAGGGGGCAATCAGCCCCAGCATTTT
15	-	TRBJ1-2	-	TRBV2	CASSEKAGAGYGYTF	TGTGCCAGCAGTGAAAAGGCAGGGGCTGGCTATGGCTACACCTTC
16	-	TRBJ2-7	-	TRBV28	CASSSIARGRVYEQYF	TGTGCCAGCAGTTCGATTGCCCGGGGCCGGGTCTACGAGCAGTACTTC
15	TRBD1	TRBJ1-2	-	TRBV5-1	CASSKGQGAFYGYTF	TGCGCCAGCAGCAAAGGACAGGGGGCCTTCTATGGCTACACCTTC
14	TRBD1	TRBJ2-4	-	TRBV19	CATRGQGAKNIQYF	TGTGCCACAAGGGGACAGGGCGCCAAAAACATTCAGTACTTC
16	TRBD2	TRBJ2-3	-	TRBV5-1	CASSLAASGPSDTQYF	TGCGCCAGCAGCTTGGCTGCTAGCGGGCCGTCGGATACGCAGTATTTT
16	TRBD2	TRBJ2-2	-	TRBV7-9	CASSLGASGRTGELFF	TGTGCCAGCAGCTTAGGGGCTAGCGGGAGGACCGGGGAGCTGTTTTTT
13	-	TRBJ2-7	many	TRBV28	CASSSPETYEQYF	TGTGCCAGCAGTTCCCCGGAGACCTACGAGCAGTACTTC
15	-	TRBJ2-2	-	TRBV5-1	CASSLGEPNTGELFF	TGCGCCAGCAGCTTGGGAGAACCGAACACCGGGGAGCTGTTTTTT
15	-	TRBJ2-2	-	TRBV11-2	CASSPEALNTGELFF	TGTGCCAGCAGCCCAGAAGCATTGAACACCGGGGAGCTGTTTTTT
12	TRBD1	TRBJ1-2	-	TRBV29-1	CSAPTGGYGYTF	TGCAGCGCACCGACAGGGGGCTATGGCTACACCTTC
13	-	TRBJ2-7	-	TRBV6-5	CASSQGGTGEQYF	TGTGCCAGCAGTCAGGGGGGTACAGGCGAGCAGTACTTC
13	-	TRBJ1-1	-	TRBV19	CASNMDPWTEAFF	TGTGCCAGTAACATGGACCCGTGGACTGAAGCTTTCTTT
13	-	TRBJ1-1	-	TRBV7-6	CASSLVPEGEAFF	TGTGCCAGCAGCTTAGTCCCGGAGGGTGAAGCTTTCTTT
14	TRBD1	TRBJ1-4	-	TRBV7-9	CASSLGTGSEKLFF	TGTGCCAGCAGCTTAGGGACAGGGTCTGAAAAACTGTTTTTT
13	-	TRBJ2-2	many	TRBV6-5	CASEKGSTGELFF	TGTGCCAGCGAAAAGGGAAGCACCGGGGAGCTGTTTTTT
15	-	TRBJ2-3	once	TRBV27	CANKKGSQNTDTQYF	TGTGCCAACAAGAAGGGGAGTCAGAACACAGATACGCAGTATTTT
11	-	TRBJ1-1	-	TRBV20-1	CSALDTGEAFF	TGCAGTGCCCTCGACACGGGGGAAGCTTTCTTT
12	-	TRBJ1-1	-	TRBV7-2	CASSRVSSRAFF	TGTGCCAGCAGCCGAGTCTCATCCAGGGCTTTCTTT
15	-	TRBJ1-4	-	TRBV7-9	CASSHSRQGNEKLFF	TGTGCCAGCAGCCATAGTCGGCAGGGAAATGAAAAACTGTTTTTT
15	-	TRBJ1-2	-	TRBV28	CASSLWVFGHEGYTF	TGTGCCAGCAGTTTATGGGTCTTTGGACACGAAGGCTACACCTTC
18	TRBD1	TRBJ1-1	-	TRBV4-2	CASSPRGVGQRTNTEAFF	TGTGCCAGCAGCCCTAGAGGGGTGGGACAGAGAACGAACACTGAAGCTTTCTTT
13	-	TRBJ2-7	-	TRBV28	CASGGQVAYEQYF	TGTGCCAGCGGGGGGCAGGTGGCCTACGAGCAGTACTTC
15	TRBD1	TRBJ2-7	-	TRBV6-5	CASSDSGTAHYEQYF	TGTGCCAGCAGCGACTCCGGGACAGCACATTACGAGCAGTACTTC
16	TRBD2	TRBJ2-7	-	TRBV4-2	CASSPGGREGRYEQYF	TGTGCCAGCAGCCCGGGGGGGCGGGAGGGCCGATACGAGCAGTACTTC
17	-	TRBJ2-2	few	TRBV11-3	CASSGGTALQNTGELFF	TGTGCCAGCAGCGGAGGGACAGCCCTACAGAACACCGGGGAGCTGTTTTTT